The 16 T cell receptor beta chains in this list originate from one sample, sequenced in a study of blood T cell repertoires in COVID-19. The protocol was immunoSEQ multiplex PCR, while the TCRdb copy is restricted to in-frame clones and leaves out a portion. The sample has 200,000 to 300,000 clones, approximately 86% seen once. The sequenced sample consisted of PBMCs or T cells enriched from blood (not recorded which). These receptors were taken from a woman in her thirties or forties with acute COVID-19.

The chain employs TRBV6-6 and TRBJ1-1, with no clear D. This CDR3 is built from 14 residues. Trimming removed 2 bases from V and 1 base from J, with 8 bases in between. Germline V CDR1 and CDR2: MNHNY, SVGAGI (reference sequence). This chain's CDR3 is CASSYPAQNTEAFF. CDR3 in DNA: TGTGCCAGCAGTTACCCCGCACAGAACACTGAAGCTTTCTTT.

The chain is built from TRBV14 and TRBJ2-7; no reliable D call. The length of the CDR3 is 13 residues. The germline gives CDR1 SGHDN, CDR2 FVKESK. Trimming left V 3 bases short and J 3 bases short, with 9 bases between. The CDR3 DNA reads as TGTGCCAGCAGCCATTTCGCCGGCTACGAGCAGTACTTC. Translated: CASSHFAGYEQYF.

The chain links TRBV19 to TRBJ1-2; D gene ambiguous. The CDR3 covers 12 residues. V was pared by 7 bases and J by 8 bases, with 14 bases between. CDR1 and CDR2 (germline): LNHDA, SQIVND (reference sequence). The DNA of the CDR3 is TGTGCCAGTAATCATAGATCTCACGGCTACACCTTC. Residues: CASNHRSHGYTF.

CDR3 sequence (DNA): TGCGCCAGCAGCTTGACCCCACAGGGACATAATGAAAAACTGTTTTTT. Its translation: CASSLTPQGHNEKLFF. V is TRBV5-1 and J is TRBJ1-4; TRBD1 is a possible D gene (6 bases). CDR1 and CDR2 from the germline V gene are SGHRS and YFSETQ. V lost 1 base to trimming and J lost 4 bases, with 14 bases between them. The CDR3 is made up of 16 amino acids.

The CDR3 region has the DNA TGCGCCAGCAGCGTTGGGACAGGAGCAACGCCCCAGCATTTT. Protein sequence: CASSVGTGATPQHF. The V and J genes are TRBV5-1 and TRBJ1-5; 8 bases align to TRBD1. Germline V gene lookup returns CDR1 SGHRS and CDR2 YFSETQ. V shed 4 bases and J 9 bases; nucleotides not matched to a gene: 9. This CDR3 contains 14 residues.

The rearrangement links TRBV10-2 to TRBJ1-2; no clear D. The CDR3 length is 16 residues. V was clipped by 2 bases and J by 0 bases, with 13 bases between them. Germline lookup yields CDR1 WSHSY and CDR2 SAAADI. The CDR3 DNA sequence: TGCGCCAGCAGTGAGGAGGTCAGGACTCCTAACTATGGCTACACCTTC. This encodes CASSEEVRTPNYGYTF.

A remark on this clone: This sample also contains other DNA sequences that code for the same CDR3. The chain joins TRBV11-3 to TRBJ2-1; TRBD2 agrees at 9 bases. V was pared by 1 base and J by 7 bases, with 5 bases of the junction left unmatched. The CDR3 consists of 15 residues. CDR1 and CDR2 from the germline V gene are SGHNT and YENEEA. CDR3 loop: CASSLGGGRGNEQFF. The DNA of the CDR3 is TGTGCCAGCAGCTTAGGGGGCGGGAGGGGGAATGAGCAGTTCTTC. Variable domain in full (rest from reference TRBV11-3 and TRBJ2-1): EAGVVQSPRYKIIEKKQPVAFWCNPISGHNTLYWYLQNLGQGPELLIRYENEEAVDDSQLPKDRFSAERLKGVDSTLKIQPAELGDSAVYLCASSLGGGRGNEQFFGPGTRLTVL.

This chain uses TRBV12-5 with TRBJ1-5; 8 bases agree with TRBD1. Trimming removed 5 bases from V and 0 bases from J; junction bases left unmatched: 9. This CDR3 spans 17 amino acids. CDR1 and CDR2 (germline): LGHNT, FRNRAP. The CDR3 region is CASGGTGYPLSNQPQHF. The CDR3 DNA follows: TGTGCTAGTGGTGGGACAGGTTACCCACTTAGCAATCAGCCCCAGCATTTT.

V is TRBV28 and J is TRBJ2-7; D possibly corresponds to TRBD2 (6 bases). The CDR3 is made up of 17 amino acids. With 7 bases removed from V and 3 bases from J, the gap between germline ends came to 25 bases. The germline V gene has CDR1 MDHEN and CDR2 SYDVKM. CDR3 DNA sequence: TGTGCCAGCACTCCATCCGGGTCATGGGGGGTAGACTACGAGCAGTACTTC. Translation: CASTPSGSWGVDYEQYF. Looking up the rest from reference TRBV28 and TRBJ2-7 gives the full variable domain: DVKVTQSSRYLVKRTGEKVFLECVQDMDHENMFWYRQDPGLGLRLIYFSYDVKMKEKGDIPEGYSVSREKKERFSLILESASTNQTSMYLCASTPSGSWGVDYEQYFGPGTRLTVT.

This sequence joins TRBV19 and TRBJ2-7; D is unclear. With 5 bases removed from V and 3 bases from J, the gap between germline ends came to 11 bases. Germline values: CDR1 LNHDA, CDR2 SQIVND (reference sequence). The CDR3 runs 13 residues. The CDR3 DNA reads as TGTGCCAGTAGTCAAACCCCGGGCTACGAGCAGTACTTC. This codes for CASSQTPGYEQYF.

The chain joins TRBV2 to TRBJ2-3; a possible D gene is TRBD1 (5 bases). V was clipped by 0 bases and J by 0 bases, with 10 bases between them. The CDR3 loop spans 16 amino acids. From germline, CDR1 is SNHLY and CDR2 FYNNEI. The CDR3 loop is CASSEARQQSTDTQYF. The CDR3 DNA sequence: TGTGCCAGCAGTGAAGCGCGACAGCAGAGCACAGATACGCAGTATTTT. The entire variable domain, with the rest obtained from reference TRBV2 and TRBJ2-3, is as follows: EPEVTQTPSHQVTQMGQEVILRCVPISNHLYFYWYRQILGQKVEFLVSFYNNEISEKSEIFDDQFSVERPDGSNFTLKIRSTKLEDSAMYFCASSEARQQSTDTQYFGPGTRLTVL.

The gene calls are TRBV11-3 and TRBJ1-1, with a possible D match to TRBD1 (5 bases). CDR1 and CDR2 (germline): SGHNT, YENEEA. V was trimmed by 4 bases and J by 4 bases, leaving 13 bases between them. This CDR3 comprises 14 residues. This CDR3 is CASSSILGATEAFF. For the CDR3, the DNA is TGTGCCAGCAGCTCGATCCTTGGGGCCACTGAAGCTTTCTTT.

The V gene is TRBV6-6, the J gene TRBJ1-2; TRBD1 matches 8 bases. V lost 4 bases to trimming and J lost 7 bases; unmatched junction nucleotides: 8. Germline-derived CDR1 and CDR2 are MNHNY and SVGAGI (reference sequence). This CDR3 region has 14 residues. In DNA form, the CDR3 reads TGTGCCAGCAGTTCGGGGACAGGAGGATCTGGCTACACCTTC. Translating gives CASSSGTGGSGYTF.

CDR3 sequence (DNA): TGTGCCAGTAGTTCTCGCGTACCCTCTGGAAACACCATATATTTT. Residues: CASSSRVPSGNTIYF. The V and J genes are TRBV19 and TRBJ1-3; D unresolved. Germline CDR1 and CDR2: LNHDA and SQIVND (reference sequence). This CDR3 has 15 amino acids. Trimming removed 5 bases from V and 0 bases from J, with 11 bases in between.

The rearrangement joins TRBV5-1 to TRBJ1-2, with D perhaps matching TRBD1 (6 bases). V lost 0 bases, J lost 7 bases, and 16 bases lay in between. Germline assignment: CDR1 SGHRS and CDR2 YFSETQ. This CDR3 region has 15 residues. The CDR3 bases are TGCGCCAGCAGCTTGGACGGGGCAGGGGTGTCTGGCTACACCTTC. This sequence encodes CASSLDGAGVSGYTF.

The rearrangement links TRBV29-1 to TRBJ1-1, with a possible D match to TRBD1 (6 bases). This CDR3 spans 12 amino acids. V lost 7 bases and J lost 7, with 16 bases in between. Per germline, CDR1 SQVTM and CDR2 ANQGSEA. For the CDR3, the DNA is TGCAGCGCGAGCAAGGGGGAAAGTGAAGCTTTCTTT. It specifies CSASKGESEAFF.